The sequence of this TCR beta chain was determined in a study of neoadjuvant anti-PD-1 for oral cavity cancer. This clone was observed a handful of times. Stage II-IVA oral cavity squamous cell carcinoma was new and untreated by systemic or radiation therapy. Cohort: HPV-negative, locally advanced oral cavity squamous cell carcinoma patients. Blood cells were analyzed directly, without culture or expansion. Blood libraries mostly used 450 to 550 ng genomic DNA, six replicates each. The method was immunoSEQ multiplex PCR; TCRdb's version includes in-frame clones alone and lacks a portion of them. The sample yields about 14,000 clones, 50% to 65% seen once. Germline values: CDR1 SEHNR, CDR2 FQNEAQ (reference sequence). Trimming took 2 bases from V and 7 from J; bases not matched to a gene: 7. The CDR3 extends over 14 amino acids.

The sample consisted of PBMCs, taken before nivolumab (anti-PD-1) treatment. The J gene is TRBJ1-2, the V gene TRBV7-9, with 7 bases matching TRBD1. The receptor was isolated from a person between 40 and 85 years old with oral cavity squamous cell carcinoma. CDR3: CASSLRGLDGGYTF. The DNA of the CDR3 is TGTGCCAGCAGCTTAAGGGGGCTCGATGGTGGCTACACCTTC. Filled out from reference TRBV7-9 and TRBJ1-2, the complete variable domain reads DTGVSQNPRHKITKRGQNVTFRCDPISEHNRLYWYRQTLGQGPEFLTYFQNEAQLEKSRLLSDRFSAERPKGSFSTLEIQRTEQGDSAMYLCASSLRGLDGGYTFGSGTRLTVV.